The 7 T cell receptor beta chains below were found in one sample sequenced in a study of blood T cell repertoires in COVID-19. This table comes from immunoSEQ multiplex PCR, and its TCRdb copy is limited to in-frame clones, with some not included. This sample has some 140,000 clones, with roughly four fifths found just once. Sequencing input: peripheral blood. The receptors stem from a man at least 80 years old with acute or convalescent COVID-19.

CDR3 in DNA: TGCGCCAGCAGTCACAGGGTTGGGAACACTGAAGCTTTCTTT. Protein sequence: CASSHRVGNTEAFF. The V gene is TRBV23-1, the J gene TRBJ1-1; D is possibly TRBD1 (5 bases). TRBV23-1 is an open reading frame, and its role is uncertain. The V gene lost 3 bases and the J gene lost 1 base, with 9 bases spanning the gap. There are 14 residues in the CDR3.

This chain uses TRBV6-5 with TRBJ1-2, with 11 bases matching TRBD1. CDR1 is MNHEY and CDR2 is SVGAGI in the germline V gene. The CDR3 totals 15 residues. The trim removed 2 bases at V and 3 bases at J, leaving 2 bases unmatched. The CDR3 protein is CASSYGGQGDYGYTF. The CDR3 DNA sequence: TGTGCCAGCAGTTACGGGGGACAGGGGGACTATGGCTACACCTTC.

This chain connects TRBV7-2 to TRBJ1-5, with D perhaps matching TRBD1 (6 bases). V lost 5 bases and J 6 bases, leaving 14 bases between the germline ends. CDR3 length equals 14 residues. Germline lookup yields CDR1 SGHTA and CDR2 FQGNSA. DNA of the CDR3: TGTGCCAGCAGCGGAGGGGGGGTTGGTCAGCCCCAGCATTTT. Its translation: CASSGGGVGQPQHF. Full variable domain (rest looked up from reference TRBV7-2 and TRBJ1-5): GAGVSQSPSNKVTEKGKDVELRCDPISGHTALYWYRQSLGQGLEFLIYFQGNSAPDKSGLPSDRFSAERTGGSVSTLTIQRTQQEDSAVYLCASSGGGVGQPQHFGDGTRLSIL.

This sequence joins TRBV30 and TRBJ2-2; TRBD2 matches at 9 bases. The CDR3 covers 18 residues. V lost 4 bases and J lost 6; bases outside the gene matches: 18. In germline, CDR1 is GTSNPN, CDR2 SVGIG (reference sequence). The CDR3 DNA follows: TGTGCCTGGATCCCCACGGGGGGCGGGGGGGCCATTCCCGGGGAGCTGTTTTTT. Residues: CAWIPTGGGGAIPGELFF.

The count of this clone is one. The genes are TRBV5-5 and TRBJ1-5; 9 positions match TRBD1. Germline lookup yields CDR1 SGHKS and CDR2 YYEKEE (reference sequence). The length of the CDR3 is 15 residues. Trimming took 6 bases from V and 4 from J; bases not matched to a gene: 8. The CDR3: CASTESGTGNQPQHF. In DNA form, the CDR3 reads TGTGCCAGCACCGAATCCGGGACAGGGAATCAGCCCCAGCATTTT.

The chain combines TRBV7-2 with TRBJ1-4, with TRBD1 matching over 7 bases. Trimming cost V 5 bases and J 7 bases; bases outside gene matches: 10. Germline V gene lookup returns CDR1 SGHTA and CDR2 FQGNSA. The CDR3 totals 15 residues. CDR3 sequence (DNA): TGTGCCAGCAGCCCCTCCAGGGGGGATAGTGAAAAACTGTTTTTT. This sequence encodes CASSPSRGDSEKLFF. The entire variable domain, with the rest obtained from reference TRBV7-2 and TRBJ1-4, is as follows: GAGVSQSPSNKVTEKGKDVELRCDPISGHTALYWYRQSLGQGLEFLIYFQGNSAPDKSGLPSDRFSAERTGGSVSTLTIQRTQQEDSAVYLCASSPSRGDSEKLFFGSGTQLSVL.

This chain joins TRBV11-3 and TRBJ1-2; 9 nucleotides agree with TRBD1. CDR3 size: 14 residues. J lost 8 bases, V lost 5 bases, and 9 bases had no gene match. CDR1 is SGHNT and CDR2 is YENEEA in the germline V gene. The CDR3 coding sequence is TGTGCCAGCAGCCTCATGGACAGGGGAGGAGGCTACACCTTC. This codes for CASSLMDRGGGYTF. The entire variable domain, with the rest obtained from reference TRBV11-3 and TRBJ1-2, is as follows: EAGVVQSPRYKIIEKKQPVAFWCNPISGHNTLYWYLQNLGQGPELLIRYENEEAVDDSQLPKDRFSAERLKGVDSTLKIQPAELGDSAVYLCASSLMDRGGGYTFGSGTRLTVV.